Described below is a single T cell receptor (beta chain) sequence and its context. What it recognizes is unknown. This sample was included in a study of shared clonotypes between healthy human individuals. Using 200 ng DNA, 30,000 or so T cell genomes, the sorted-subset replicate PCRs were run. In the study's own analysis: ImmunoSEQ only sent back junction sequences with no quality scores, so filtering was done differently. Repertoires were generated with immunoSEQ multiplex PCR, while TCRdb's copy carries only in-frame clones and drops some. V, J and clone size are those of that table, while D and trimming were read from the DNA. Here the sample spans about 100,000 clones, about 67% being singletons. The donor population consisted of healthy HIV-negative adults with no recent acute infections or vaccinations. General observations from the study: The authors sampled blood alone, and tissue repertoires likely differ.

V lost 0 bases, J lost 5 bases, and 12 bases stayed unmatched. Germline V gene lookup returns CDR1 MGHRA and CDR2 YSYEKL. The CDR3 has 17 amino acids. The receptor's source is a woman aged 25 to 39 in good health. J is TRBJ2-7 and V is TRBV4-1; 8 nucleotides match TRBD1. Sequencing was done on a sample of memory CD8+ T cells sorted from blood. Subset indicated: CD45RO+ cells pooled with CCR7-negative TemRA cells. CDR3 in amino acids: CASSQDFPNRGRNEQYF. In DNA, the CDR3 is TGCGCCAGCAGCCAAGATTTCCCAAACAGGGGGAGGAACGAGCAGTACTTC.